Shown below are 3 T cell receptor beta chains from a single sample sequenced in a study of T cell responses to AZD1222 COVID-19 vaccine. Here immunoSEQ multiplex PCR was the method, and the copy in TCRdb shows in-frame clones only, minus some. The table shows some 200,000 clones, with almost 95% occurring only once. The input for sequencing was peripheral blood, taken on day 0 of AZD1222 vaccination. The receptors stem from an adult in good health.

In DNA, the CDR3 is TGTGCCAGCAGTGCAGCGACCACTTTTTACGAGCAGTACTTC. As protein: CASSAATTFYEQYF. This rearrangement joins TRBV6-1 to TRBJ2-7; D not resolved. The CDR3 extends over 14 amino acids. Germline V gene lookup returns CDR1 MNHNS and CDR2 SASEGT. V lost 4 bases and J 4 bases, leaving 14 bases between the germline ends.

V gene TRBV7-9 combines with J gene TRBJ1-2; D is ambiguous. This CDR3 comprises 11 residues. Trimming removed 7 bases at V and 8 bases at J, with 11 bases between. The germline gives CDR1 SEHNR, CDR2 FQNEAQ (reference sequence). In DNA form, the CDR3 reads TGTGCCAGCACCTTCGGCGGGGGCTACACCTTC. This translates into CASTFGGGYTF. Drawing the rest from reference TRBV7-9 and TRBJ1-2, the complete variable domain is DTGVSQNPRHKITKRGQNVTFRCDPISEHNRLYWYRQTLGQGPEFLTYFQNEAQLEKSRLLSDRFSAERPKGSFSTLEIQRTEQGDSAMYLCASTFGGGYTFGSGTRLTVV.

The V call is TRBV7-9, the J call TRBJ2-3; the D gene is possibly TRBD2 (5 bases). V was pared by 6 bases and J by 0 bases, with 10 bases between. From germline, CDR1 is SEHNR and CDR2 FQNEAQ (reference sequence). The CDR3 contains 14 residues. CDR3 sequence: CASSGRESTDTQYF. In nucleotides, the CDR3 is TGTGCCAGCAGTGGACGGGAAAGCACAGATACGCAGTATTTT. Full variable domain (rest looked up from reference TRBV7-9 and TRBJ2-3): DTGVSQNPRHKITKRGQNVTFRCDPISEHNRLYWYRQTLGQGPEFLTYFQNEAQLEKSRLLSDRFSAERPKGSFSTLEIQRTEQGDSAMYLCASSGRESTDTQYFGPGTRLTVL.